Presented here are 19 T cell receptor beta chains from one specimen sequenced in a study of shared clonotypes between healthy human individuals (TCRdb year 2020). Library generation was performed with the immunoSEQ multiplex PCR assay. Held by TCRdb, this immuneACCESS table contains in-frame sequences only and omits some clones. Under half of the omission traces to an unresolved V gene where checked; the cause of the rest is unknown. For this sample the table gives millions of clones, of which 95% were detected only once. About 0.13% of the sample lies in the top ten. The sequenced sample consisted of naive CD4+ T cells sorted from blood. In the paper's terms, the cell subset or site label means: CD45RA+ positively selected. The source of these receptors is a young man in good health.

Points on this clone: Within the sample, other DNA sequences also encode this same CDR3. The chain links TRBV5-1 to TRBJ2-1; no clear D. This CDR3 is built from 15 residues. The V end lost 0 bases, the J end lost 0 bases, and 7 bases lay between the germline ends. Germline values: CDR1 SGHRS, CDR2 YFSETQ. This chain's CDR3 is CASSLVVSSYNEQFF. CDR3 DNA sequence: TGCGCCAGCAGCTTGGTGGTGAGCTCCTACAATGAGCAGTTCTTC.

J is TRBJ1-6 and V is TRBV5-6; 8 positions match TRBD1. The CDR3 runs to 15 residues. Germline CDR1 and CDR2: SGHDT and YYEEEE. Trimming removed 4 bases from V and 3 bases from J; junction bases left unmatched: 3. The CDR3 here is CASSLGQVYNSPLHF. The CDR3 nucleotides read TGTGCCAGCAGCCTGGGACAGGTCTATAATTCACCCCTCCACTTT.

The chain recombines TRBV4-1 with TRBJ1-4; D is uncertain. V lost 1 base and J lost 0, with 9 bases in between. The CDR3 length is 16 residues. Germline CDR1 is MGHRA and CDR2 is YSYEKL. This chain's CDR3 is CASSQGRGATNEKLFF. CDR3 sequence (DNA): TGCGCCAGCAGCCAAGGACGCGGGGCAACTAATGAAAAACTGTTTTTT.

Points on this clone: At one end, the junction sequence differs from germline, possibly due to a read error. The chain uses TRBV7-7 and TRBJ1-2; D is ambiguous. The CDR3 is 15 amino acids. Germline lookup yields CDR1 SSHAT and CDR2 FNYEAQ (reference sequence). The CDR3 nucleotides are TGTGCTAGCAGCTCCCTCGAATCTATTAACTATGGCTACACCTTC. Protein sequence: CASSSLESINYGYTF.

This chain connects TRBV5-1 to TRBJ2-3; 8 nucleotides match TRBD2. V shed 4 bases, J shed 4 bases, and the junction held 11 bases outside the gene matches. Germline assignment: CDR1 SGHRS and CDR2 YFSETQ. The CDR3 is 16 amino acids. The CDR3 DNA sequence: TGCGCCAGCAGCCCCGTTACTAGCGGTAGGGCAGATACGCAGTATTTT. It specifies CASSPVTSGRADTQYF.

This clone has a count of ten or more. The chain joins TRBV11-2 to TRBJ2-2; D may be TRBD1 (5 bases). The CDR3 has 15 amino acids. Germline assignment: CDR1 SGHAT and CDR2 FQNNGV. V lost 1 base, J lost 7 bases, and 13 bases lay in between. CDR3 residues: CASSLVPGSSGELFF. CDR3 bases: TGTGCCAGCAGCTTAGTCCCAGGGTCTAGCGGGGAGCTGTTTTTT. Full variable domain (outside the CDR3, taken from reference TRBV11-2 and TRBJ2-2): EAGVAQSPRYKIIEKRQSVAFWCNPISGHATLYWYQQILGQGPKLLIQFQNNGVVDDSQLPKDRFSAERLKGVDSTLKIQPAKLEDSAVYLCASSLVPGSSGELFFGEGSRLTVL.

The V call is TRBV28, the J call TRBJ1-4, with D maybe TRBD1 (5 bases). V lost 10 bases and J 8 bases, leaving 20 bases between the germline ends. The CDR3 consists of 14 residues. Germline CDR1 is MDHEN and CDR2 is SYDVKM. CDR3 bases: TGTGCCACCCAGATTGGGGGGATTGGGGAAAAACTGTTTTTT. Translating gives CATQIGGIGEKLFF.

The CDR3 here is CASSEVLGTGNNSPLHF. The DNA of the CDR3 is TGTGCCAGCAGTGAGGTTTTGGGGACAGGAAATAATTCACCCCTCCACTTT. The chain employs TRBV6-1 and TRBJ1-6, with 8 bases aligning to TRBD1. The ends lost 3 bases at V and 5 bases at J; junction bases unmatched: 9. The CDR3 totals 17 residues. The germline CDR1 and CDR2 sequences are MNHNS and SASEGT.

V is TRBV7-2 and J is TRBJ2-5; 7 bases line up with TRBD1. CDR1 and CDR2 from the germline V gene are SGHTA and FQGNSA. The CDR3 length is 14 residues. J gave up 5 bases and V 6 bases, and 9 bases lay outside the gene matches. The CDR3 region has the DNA TGTGCCAGCAGTCGACAGGGATTCGGCGAGACCCAGTACTTC. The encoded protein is CASSRQGFGETQYF.

CDR3 DNA: TGCGCCAGCAGCCATCAATGGGACGACAAGGGGACCCAGTACTTC. Encoded protein: CASSHQWDDKGTQYF. The gene calls are TRBV4-3 and TRBJ2-5; TRBD1 or TRBD2 may be the D gene (5 bases each). Germline assignment: CDR1 LGHNA and CDR2 YSLEER. The V and J ends lost 3 bases and 7 bases respectively, with 18 bases between them. The CDR3 runs to 15 residues.

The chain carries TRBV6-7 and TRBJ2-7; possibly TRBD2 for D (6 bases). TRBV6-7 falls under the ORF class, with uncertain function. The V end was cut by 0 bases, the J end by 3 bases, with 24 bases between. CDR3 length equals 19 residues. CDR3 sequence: CASSYSYRCRWGLYYEQYF. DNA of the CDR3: TGTGCCAGCAGTTACTCATATAGATGTAGGTGGGGACTTTACTACGAGCAGTACTTC.

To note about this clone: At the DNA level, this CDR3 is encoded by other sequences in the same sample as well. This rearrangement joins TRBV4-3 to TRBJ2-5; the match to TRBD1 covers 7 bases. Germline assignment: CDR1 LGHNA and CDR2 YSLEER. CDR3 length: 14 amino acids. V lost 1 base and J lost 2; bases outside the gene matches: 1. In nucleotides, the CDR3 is TGCGCCAGCAGCCAAGGGACAGGACAAGAGACCCAGTACTTC. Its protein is CASSQGTGQETQYF.

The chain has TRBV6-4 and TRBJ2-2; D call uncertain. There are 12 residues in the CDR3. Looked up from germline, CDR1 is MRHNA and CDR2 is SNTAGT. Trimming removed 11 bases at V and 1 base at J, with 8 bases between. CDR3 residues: CAPPRNTGELFF. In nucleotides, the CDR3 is TGTGCCCCTCCAAGGAACACCGGGGAGCTGTTTTTT.

The CDR3 nucleotides are TGTGCCGCGGGCCTTGAAGCCTACGAGCAGTACTTC. It yields the protein CAAGLEAYEQYF. The rearrangement uses TRBV10-3 and TRBJ2-7, with D possibly being TRBD2 (5 bases). Germline-derived CDR1 and CDR2 are ENHRY and SYGVKD. Between the trimmed V and J ends, which lost 11 bases and 2 bases, there was a span of 13 bases. The CDR3 has 12 residues.

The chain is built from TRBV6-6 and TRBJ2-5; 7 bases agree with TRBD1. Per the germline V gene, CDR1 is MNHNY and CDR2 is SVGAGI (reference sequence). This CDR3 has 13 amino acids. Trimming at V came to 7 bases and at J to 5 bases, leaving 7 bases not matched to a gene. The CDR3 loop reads CASNRDSRETQYF. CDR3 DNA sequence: TGTGCCAGCAACAGGGACAGCAGGGAGACCCAGTACTTC.

The CDR3 here is CASMDSAYEQYF. The CDR3 DNA sequence: TGTGCCAGCATGGACTCAGCCTACGAGCAGTACTTC. This sequence joins TRBV28 and TRBJ2-7, with D perhaps TRBD2 (5 bases). Germline V lookup: CDR1 MDHEN, CDR2 SYDVKM. CDR3 length: 12 amino acids. Trimming took 7 bases from V and 2 from J, leaving 9 bases between them.

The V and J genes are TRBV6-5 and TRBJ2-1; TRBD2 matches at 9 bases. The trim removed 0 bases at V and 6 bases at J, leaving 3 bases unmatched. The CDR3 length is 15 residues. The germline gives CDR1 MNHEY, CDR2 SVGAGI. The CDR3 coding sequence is TGTGCCAGCAGTTACTCTAGCGGGAGAGGCAATGAGCAGTTCTTC. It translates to CASSYSSGRGNEQFF.

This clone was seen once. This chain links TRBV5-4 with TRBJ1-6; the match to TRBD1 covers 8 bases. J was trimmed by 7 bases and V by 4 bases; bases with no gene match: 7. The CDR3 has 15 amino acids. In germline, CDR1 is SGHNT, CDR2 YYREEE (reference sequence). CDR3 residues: CASSKYDRGNSPLHF. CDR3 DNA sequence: TGTGCCAGCAGCAAATACGACAGGGGAAATTCACCCCTCCACTTT.

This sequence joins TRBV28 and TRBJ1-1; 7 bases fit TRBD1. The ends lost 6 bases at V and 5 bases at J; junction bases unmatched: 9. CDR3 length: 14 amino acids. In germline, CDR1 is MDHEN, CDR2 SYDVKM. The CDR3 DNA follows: TGTGCCAGCAGGAAGGGACAGTACAGGACTGAAGCTTTCTTT. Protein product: CASRKGQYRTEAFF.